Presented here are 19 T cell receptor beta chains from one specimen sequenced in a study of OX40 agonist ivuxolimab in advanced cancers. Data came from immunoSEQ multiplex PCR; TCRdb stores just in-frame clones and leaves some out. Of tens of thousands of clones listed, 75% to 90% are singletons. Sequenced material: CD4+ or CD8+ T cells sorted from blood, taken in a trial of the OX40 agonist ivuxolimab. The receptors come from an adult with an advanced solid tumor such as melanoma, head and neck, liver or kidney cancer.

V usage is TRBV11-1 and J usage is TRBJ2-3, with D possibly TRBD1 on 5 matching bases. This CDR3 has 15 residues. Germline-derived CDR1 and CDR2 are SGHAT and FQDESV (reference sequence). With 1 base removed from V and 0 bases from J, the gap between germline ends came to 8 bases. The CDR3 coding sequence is TGTGCCAGCAGCTTAGACAGGACCAGCACAGATACGCAGTATTTT. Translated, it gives CASSLDRTSTDTQYF.

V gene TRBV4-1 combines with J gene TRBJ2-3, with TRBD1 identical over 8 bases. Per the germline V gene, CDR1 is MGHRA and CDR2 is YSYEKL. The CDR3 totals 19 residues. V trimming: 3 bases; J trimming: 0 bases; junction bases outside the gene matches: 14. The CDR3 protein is CASSHPTGGRTSSTDTQYF. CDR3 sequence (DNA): TGCGCCAGCAGCCACCCCACAGGGGGTAGAACCTCTAGCACAGATACGCAGTATTTT.

The chain's CDR3 is CASSLLGTESSEQFF. CDR3 DNA: TGTGCCAGCAGCTTACTCGGGACAGAAAGTAGTGAGCAGTTCTTC. This chain joins TRBV7-3 and TRBJ2-1; TRBD1 aligns across 7 bases. V was clipped by 2 bases and J by 9 bases; unmatched bases: 10. The CDR3 has 15 amino acids. Germline values: CDR1 SGHTA, CDR2 FQGTGA.

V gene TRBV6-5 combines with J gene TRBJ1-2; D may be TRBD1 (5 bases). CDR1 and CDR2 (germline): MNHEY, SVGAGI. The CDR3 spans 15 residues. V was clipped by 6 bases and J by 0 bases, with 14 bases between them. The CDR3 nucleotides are TGTGCCAGCAGAATAGACAGAAGTTCTAACTATGGCTACACCTTC. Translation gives CASRIDRSSNYGYTF.

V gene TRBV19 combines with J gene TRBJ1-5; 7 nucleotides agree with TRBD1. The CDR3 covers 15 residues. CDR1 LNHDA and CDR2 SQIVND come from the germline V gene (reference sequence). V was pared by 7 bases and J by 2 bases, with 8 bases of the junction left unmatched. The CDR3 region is CASIQGGGGNQPQHF. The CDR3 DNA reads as TGTGCCAGTATCCAAGGAGGGGGCGGCAATCAGCCCCAGCATTTT.

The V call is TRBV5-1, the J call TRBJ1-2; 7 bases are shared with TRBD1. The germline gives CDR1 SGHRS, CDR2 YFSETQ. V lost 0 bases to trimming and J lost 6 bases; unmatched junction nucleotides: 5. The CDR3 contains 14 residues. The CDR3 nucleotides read TGCGCCAGCAGCTTGGGTGGGACAGAGAATGGCTACACCTTC. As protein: CASSLGGTENGYTF.

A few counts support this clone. This CDR3 is CASSVGPGELFF. DNA of the CDR3: TGTGCCAGCAGCGTAGGGCCCGGGGAGCTGTTTTTT. The chain links TRBV9 to TRBJ2-2, with unresolved D. This CDR3 has 12 amino acids. Germline CDR1 reads SGDLS; CDR2 reads YYNGEE. The V gene lost 0 bases and the J gene lost 6 bases, with 3 bases spanning the gap.

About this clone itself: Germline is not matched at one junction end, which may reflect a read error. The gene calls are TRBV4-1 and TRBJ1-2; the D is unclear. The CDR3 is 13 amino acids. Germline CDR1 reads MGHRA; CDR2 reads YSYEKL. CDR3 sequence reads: CASSEEPPGGYTF. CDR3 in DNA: TGCGCCAGCAGCGAAGAACCCCCAGGCGGCTACACCTTC.

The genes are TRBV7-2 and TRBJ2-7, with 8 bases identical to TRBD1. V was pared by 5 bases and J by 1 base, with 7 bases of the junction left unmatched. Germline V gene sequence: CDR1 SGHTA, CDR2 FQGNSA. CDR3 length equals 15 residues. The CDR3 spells CASSPPGTGSYEQYF. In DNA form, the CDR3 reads TGTGCCAGCAGCCCTCCCGGGACAGGATCCTACGAGCAGTACTTC.

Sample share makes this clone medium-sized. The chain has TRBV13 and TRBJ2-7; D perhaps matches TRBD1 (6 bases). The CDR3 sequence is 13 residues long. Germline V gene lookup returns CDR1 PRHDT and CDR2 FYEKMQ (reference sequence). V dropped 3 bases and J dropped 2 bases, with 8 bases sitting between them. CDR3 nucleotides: TGTGCCAGCAGCTTTAACAGGGCCTACGAGCAGTACTTC. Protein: CASSFNRAYEQYF.

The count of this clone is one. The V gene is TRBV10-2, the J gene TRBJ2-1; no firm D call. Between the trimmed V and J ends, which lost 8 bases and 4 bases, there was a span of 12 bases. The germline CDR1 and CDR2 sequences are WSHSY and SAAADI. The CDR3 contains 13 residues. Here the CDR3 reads CASSAGSYNEQFF. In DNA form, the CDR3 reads TGCGCCAGCTCGGCCGGCTCTTACAATGAGCAGTTCTTC.

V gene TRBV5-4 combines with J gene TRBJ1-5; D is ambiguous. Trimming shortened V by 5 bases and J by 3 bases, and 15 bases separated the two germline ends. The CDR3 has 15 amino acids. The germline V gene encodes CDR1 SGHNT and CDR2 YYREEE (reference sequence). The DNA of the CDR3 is TGTGCCAGCAGACACGTGGGTCCCTACAATCAGCCCCAGCATTTT. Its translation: CASRHVGPYNQPQHF.

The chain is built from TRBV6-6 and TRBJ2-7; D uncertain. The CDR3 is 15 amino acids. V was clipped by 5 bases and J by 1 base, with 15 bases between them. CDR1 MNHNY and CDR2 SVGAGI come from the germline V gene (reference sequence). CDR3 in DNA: TGTGCCAGCAGTGGGTCGGCGGCCGTTTCCTACGAGCAGTACTTC. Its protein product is CASSGSAAVSYEQYF.

CDR3 in DNA: TGTGCCAGCAGCCTCGCCGGGACAGGGGGCCTTGAGACCCAGTACTTC. Its translation is CASSLAGTGGLETQYF. The chain uses TRBV7-3 and TRBJ2-5; 12 positions match TRBD1. The junction had 9 bases not matched to a gene; V was cut back by 5 bases and J by 5 bases. In germline, CDR1 is SGHTA, CDR2 FQGTGA. CDR3 size: 16 residues.

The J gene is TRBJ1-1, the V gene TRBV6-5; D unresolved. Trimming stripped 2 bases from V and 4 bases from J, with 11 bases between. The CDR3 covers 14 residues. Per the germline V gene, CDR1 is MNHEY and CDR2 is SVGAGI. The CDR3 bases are TGTGCCAGCAGTTACCTGGACGGTAGCACTGAAGCTTTCTTT. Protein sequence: CASSYLDGSTEAFF.

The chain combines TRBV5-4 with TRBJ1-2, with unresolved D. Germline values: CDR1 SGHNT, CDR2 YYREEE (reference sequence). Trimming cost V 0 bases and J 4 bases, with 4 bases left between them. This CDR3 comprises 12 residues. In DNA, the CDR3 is TGTGCCAGCAGCTTGGACGGCTATGGCTACACCTTC. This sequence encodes CASSLDGYGYTF.

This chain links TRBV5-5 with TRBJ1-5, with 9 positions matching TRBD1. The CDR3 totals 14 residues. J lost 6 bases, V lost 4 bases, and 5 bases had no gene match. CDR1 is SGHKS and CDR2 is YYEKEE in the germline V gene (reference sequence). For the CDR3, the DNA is TGTGCCAGCAGCCTCGGGACAGGGCCTCAGCCCCAGCATTTT. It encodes CASSLGTGPQPQHF.

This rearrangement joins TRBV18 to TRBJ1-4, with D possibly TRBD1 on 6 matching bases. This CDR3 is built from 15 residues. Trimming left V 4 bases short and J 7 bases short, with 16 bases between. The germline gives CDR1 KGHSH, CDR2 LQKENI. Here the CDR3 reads CASSRGGSLREKLFF. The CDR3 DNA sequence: TGTGCCAGCTCACGGGGGGGCTCTCTCCGTGAAAAACTGTTTTTT. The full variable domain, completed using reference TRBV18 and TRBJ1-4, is NAGVMQNPRHLVRRRGQEARLRCSPMKGHSHVYWYRQLPEEGLKFMVYLQKENIIDESGMPKERFSAEFPKEGPSILRIQQVVRGDSAAYFCASSRGGSLREKLFFGSGTQLSVL.

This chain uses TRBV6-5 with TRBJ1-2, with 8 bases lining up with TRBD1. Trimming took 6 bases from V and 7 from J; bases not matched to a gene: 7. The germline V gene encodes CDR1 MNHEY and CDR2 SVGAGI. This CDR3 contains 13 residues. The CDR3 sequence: CASRRDRLGGYTF. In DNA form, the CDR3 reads TGTGCCAGCAGGCGGGACAGGCTTGGTGGCTACACCTTC.